What follows describes a single T cell receptor (beta chain). CDR1 MDHEN and CDR2 SYDVKM come from the germline V gene. This CDR3 is built from 14 residues. V was clipped by 6 bases and J by 3 bases, with 11 bases between them. The data stem from a study of blood T cell repertoires in COVID-19. On the study more broadly: From the United States, Italy and Spain came samples of acute and convalescent COVID-19. Sources were T cells, B-cell-depleted T cells, or PBMCs; the material itself was cDNA or gDNA.

Authors' processing steps: Counts of nucleated cells, estimated from reference gene primer amplification, were obtained. Produced via immunoSEQ multiplex PCR; TCRdb's table is partial and in-frame only. V and J calls and clone size are given by that table; D and trimming were obtained from the DNA. The table has under 250,000 clones, roughly 89% seen once; the top ten hold 6.5%. Sequenced input: peripheral blood. This clonotype originated in a man aged 60 to 75 who had recovered from COVID-19. The V gene is TRBV28, the J gene TRBJ1-4; D uncertain. As DNA, the CDR3 is TGTGCCAGCAGATCGGGAGGCTCTAATGAAAAACTGTTTTTT. Protein: CASRSGGSNEKLFF.